The rows below give T cell receptor beta chains drawn from one sample of a study of T cells in Graves' hyperthyroidism and ophthalmopathy. One entry per CDR3 protein results from TCRdb running MiXCR on the multiplex PCR reads. Here the sample spans 300,000 to 450,000 distinct CDR3 sequences, approximately 15% being singletons. The specimen sequenced was blood. Receptor source: a woman younger than 30 with Graves' hyperthyroidism that later progressed to Graves' ophthalmopathy. CDR3s include the opening cysteine and the closing phenylalanine or tryptophan. Each record gives: clone size, J gene, V gene, D gene, CDR3 DNA, CDR3 protein. D genes are given only for firm matches. The size field is filled for only some rows; it gives once, few, many or a size class.

>NA|TRBJ2-7|TRBV28|TRBD1
TGTGCCAGCAGCCCGTGGGACAGGGGGAACGAGCAGTACTTC
CASSPWDRGNEQYF
>many|TRBJ2-2|TRBV3-1|NA
TGTGCCAGCAGCGACAGTACGAACACCGGGGAGCTGTTTTTT
CASSDSTNTGELFF
>NA|TRBJ2-5|TRBV7-9|NA
TGTGCCAGCAGCTTAGACAGGCCCCCGGAGTACTTC
CASSLDRPPEYF
>many|TRBJ2-5|TRBV20-1|NA
TGCAGTGCTAGTAGGCTGGGCCAAGAGACCCAGTACTTC
CSASRLGQETQYF
>many|TRBJ2-1|TRBV20-1|TRBD1
TGCAGTGCTAGAGTCGTCAGACAGGGTACAAATGAGCAGTTCTTC
CSARVVRQGTNEQFF
>NA|TRBJ1-1|TRBV7-9|NA
TGTGCCAGCAGCTTCAAACCGACAGACCTTATGAACACTGAAGCTTTCTTT
CASSFKPTDLMNTEAFF
>many|TRBJ2-2|TRBV11-2|NA
TGTGCCAGCAGCACCTATACGAGCGGTAGAAGCACCGGGGAGCTGTTTTTT
CASSTYTSGRSTGELFF
>many|TRBJ2-3|TRBV20-1|TRBD2
TGCAGTGCTAGAGATGGGCGGGAGTGGGGCACAGATACGCAGTATTTT
CSARDGREWGTDTQYF
>NA|TRBJ1-5|TRBV4-1|NA
TGCGCCAGCGCCCCTCAGGGGATCGGTCAGCCCCAGCATTTT
CASAPQGIGQPQHF
>NA|TRBJ2-7|TRBV9|NA
TGTGCCAGCAGCGTAGTTTGTAGAGACTCATCCTACGAGCAGTACTTC
CASSVVCRDSSYEQYF
>NA|TRBJ2-5|TRBV20-1|TRBD1
TGCAGTGCTAAACAGGGGGCGCGGGAGACCCAGTACTTC
CSAKQGARETQYF
>many|TRBJ2-5|TRBV6-2/TRBV6-3|NA
TGTGCCACGGGAAGCCCGGATTTACAAGAGACCCAGTACTTC
CATGSPDLQETQYF
>NA|TRBJ2-5|TRBV7-2|TRBD2
TGTGCCAGCAGTTTACTAGCGGGAGCGGGAGAGACCCAGTACTTC
CASSLLAGAGETQYF
>NA|TRBJ2-7|TRBV19|NA
TGTGCCACCCAATTTACAGGGAGCTCCTACGAGCAGTACTTC
CATQFTGSSYEQYF
>many|TRBJ2-7|TRBV28|TRBD2
TGTGCCAGCAGTTTCTTACTAGCGTTGTTTACCAGTTCCGAGCAGTACTTC
CASSFLLALFTSSEQYF
>many|TRBJ1-1|TRBV29-1|NA
TGCAGCGTTGAAAGGGAAATGAACACTGAAGCTTTCTTT
CSVEREMNTEAFF
>few|TRBJ2-5|TRBV6-1|NA
TGTGCCAGCAGTACACAAAGCCAAGAGACCCAGTACTTC
CASSTQSQETQYF
>many|TRBJ2-1|TRBV7-2|NA
TGTGCCAGCAGCTTAATTCGGTGGGATTCGTACAATGAGCAGTTCTTC
CASSLIRWDSYNEQFF
>NA|TRBJ2-2|TRBV28|NA
TGTGCCAGCAGTTCCCCGGGCGCAGCGAACACCGAGGAGCTGTTTTTT
CASSSPGAANTEELFF
>many|TRBJ2-7|TRBV15|NA
TGTGCCACCAGCAGCGGCCCTGGACCCCACGAGCAGTACTTC
CATSSGPGPHEQYF
>many|TRBJ2-7|TRBV30|NA
TGTGCCTGGAGCCCAGACTACACCTACGAGCAGTACTTC
CAWSPDYTYEQYF
>few|TRBJ1-3|TRBV2|TRBD1
TGTGCCAGCAGTGAAGGTTTCGGGGACAGGGAGAGAAACACCATATATTTT
CASSEGFGDRERNTIYF
>few|TRBJ2-3|TRBV5-5|NA
TGTGCCAGCAGCGAAGATACGCAGTATTTT
CASSEDTQYF
>NA|TRBJ2-1|TRBV14|NA
TGTGCCAGCAGCCCCATAGTGAGTTCCAATGAGCAGTTCTTC
CASSPIVSSNEQFF
>many|TRBJ2-5|TRBV27|NA
TGTGCCAGCGCCCCAAGGGGAAAGACCCAGTACTTC
CASAPRGKTQYF
>many|TRBJ2-4|TRBV6-2/TRBV6-3|NA
TGTGCCAGCAAGGAAGGAGTCCGGAGCGGTGCAAACATTCAGTACTTC
CASKEGVRSGANIQYF
>NA|TRBJ2-3|TRBV20-1|NA
TGCAGTGCCCCCGCCTCCAGAAAGAACACAGATACGCAGTATTTT
CSAPASRKNTDTQYF
>many|TRBJ2-7|TRBV24-1|TRBD2
TGTGCCACCAGTCTGGGACTAGGCTACGAGCAGTACTTC
CATSLGLGYEQYF
>many|TRBJ1-1|TRBV3-1|TRBD1
TGTGCCAGCAGCCTATCCCGAACAGGGGGCGCGGCTGAAGCTTTCTTT
CASSLSRTGGAAEAFF
>NA|TRBJ1-2|TRBV19|NA
TGTGCCAGTAGTACGCCCGGACAGACTAACTATGGCTACACCTTC
CASSTPGQTNYGYTF
>few|TRBJ2-7|TRBV29-1|TRBD1
TGCAGCGGAGGTCGCGGACAGGGCTACGAGCAGTACTTC
CSGGRGQGYEQYF
>many|TRBJ2-3|TRBV7-9|TRBD1
TGTGCCAGCAGCGTGGACAGGGGGCGTAAAGATACGCAGTATTTT
CASSVDRGRKDTQYF
>many|TRBJ1-2|TRBV20-1|TRBD1
TGCAGTGCTAGTACAGGGGGCAGCACCTTC
CSASTGGSTF
>many|TRBJ2-7|TRBV28|NA
TGTGCCAGCAGTTTATTGGGATTGGAGCAGTACTTC
CASSLLGLEQYF
>few|TRBJ2-6|TRBV29-1|TRBD1
TGCAGCGTTGAAAAACAGGGGCCGGGGGCCAACGTCCTGACTTTC
CSVEKQGPGANVLTF
>few|TRBJ2-1|TRBV5-6|NA
TGTGCCAGCAGCTTATTGGAGGGAATTCGGTTCTTC
CASSLLEGIRFF
>many|TRBJ2-7|TRBV2|TRBD2
TGTGCCAGCAGACTCCAGCGGGAGGGGTACGAGCAGTACTTC
CASRLQREGYEQYF
>many|TRBJ2-3|TRBV9|NA
TGTGCCAGCAGCGTAGAGGGGGTCACAGATACGCAGTATTTT
CASSVEGVTDTQYF
>many|TRBJ1-1|TRBV28|NA
TGTGCCAGCAGTCCTCCGAGGGCCGTGAACACTGAAGCTTTCTTT
CASSPPRAVNTEAFF
>few|TRBJ1-1|TRBV19|NA
TGTGCCAGTTCGACAGAGGCGGCGAACACTGAAGCTTTCTTT
CASSTEAANTEAFF
>many|TRBJ2-5|TRBV2|NA
TGTGCCAGCAGTGTTCTAGGGGAGACCCAGTACTTC
CASSVLGETQYF
>NA|TRBJ1-5|TRBV7-2|TRBD1
TGTGCCAGCAGCCCTTGGACAGGGAGAGATGGCAATCAGCCCCAGCATTTT
CASSPWTGRDGNQPQHF
>NA|TRBJ2-5|TRBV20-1|NA
TGCAGTGCTAGAAGCTTGTACCAAGAGACCCAGTACTTC
CSARSLYQETQYF
>few|TRBJ1-3|TRBV9|NA
TGTGCCAGCAGCGTTGGGGGAGGGGACACCATATATTTT
CASSVGGGDTIYF
>many|TRBJ2-5|TRBV18|TRBD1
TGTGCCAGCTCACGATCCCGGACAGGACAAGAGACCCAGTACTTC
CASSRSRTGQETQYF
>few|TRBJ2-5|TRBV7-9|TRBD2
TGTGCCAGCAGCTTTCAGACTAGCGGAGATCAAGAGACCCAGTACTTC
CASSFQTSGDQETQYF
>NA|TRBJ2-1|TRBV19|TRBD2
TGTGCCAGTAGTATAGACCATTGGACTAGCGGCAATGAGCAGTTCTTC
CASSIDHWTSGNEQFF
>many|TRBJ2-1|TRBV11-3|TRBD2
TGTGCCAGCAGCTTAGGGCGGGAGTACGACAATGAGCAGTTCTTC
CASSLGREYDNEQFF
>many|TRBJ1-3|TRBV28|NA
TGTGCCAGCAGCGTATACAAGGGCTTGGCTGGAAACACCATATATTTT
CASSVYKGLAGNTIYF
>many|TRBJ2-7|TRBV20-1|TRBD2
TGCAGTGCTAGAGCCCCCCGGACTAGCGGTGGGTACGAGCAGTACTTC
CSARAPRTSGGYEQYF
>few|TRBJ2-7|TRBV19|NA
TGTGCCAGTAGTACTGGACTCGCCGAGCAGTACTTC
CASSTGLAEQYF
>many|TRBJ2-7|TRBV20-1|TRBD2
TGCAGTGCTTATGGATTCAAAGGGACTAGCGGGAGATTTGGTGGTGAGCAGTACTTC
CSAYGFKGTSGRFGGEQYF
>NA|TRBJ1-3|TRBV5-1|NA
TGCGCCAGCAGCGCTGGCGGGGGGGGAATCTCTGGAAACACCATATATTTT
CASSAGGGGISGNTIYF
>many|TRBJ2-7|TRBV2|NA
TGTGCCAGCAGCCCCGACAGGAGCTCCTACGAGCAGTACTTC
CASSPDRSSYEQYF
>few|TRBJ2-4|TRBV15|TRBD2
TGTGCCACACGACTAGCGGGAGGGTCCGGCAAAAACATTCAGTACTTC
CATRLAGGSGKNIQYF